This TCR beta chain came from a study of blood T cell repertoires in COVID-19. TCRdb's table, derived via immunoSEQ multiplex PCR, lists solely in-frame clones and lacks some. The table includes 450,000 or so clones, 90% detected once. Per the germline V gene, CDR1 is SNHLY and CDR2 is FYNNEI. The CDR3 totals 14 residues. V dropped 8 bases and J dropped 7 bases, with 18 bases sitting between them. The TCR comes from a man aged 18 to 29 who had recovered from COVID-19. The V call is TRBV2, the J call TRBJ1-5; D uncertain. Sequencing used PBMCs or T cells enriched from blood (not recorded which). The CDR3 DNA reads as TGTGCCAGCGGAAAGGATCTACTAGGCCAGCCCCAGCATTTT. This translates into CASGKDLLGQPQHF.